The sequence of this T cell receptor (beta chain) was determined in a study of blood T cell repertoires in COVID-19. There are 15 residues in the CDR3. Germline V CDR1 and CDR2: LNHNV, YYDKDF (reference sequence). V lost 1 base to trimming and J lost 4 bases, with 10 bases between them. This clone turned up a few times. The table came from immunoSEQ multiplex PCR; TCRdb's copy has only in-frame clones and leaves some out. Found here are about 260,000 clones, 88% of them singletons; the top ten hold around 3%. The sequence was obtained from a woman aged 45-60 years who had recovered from COVID-19. The specimen was PBMCs or T cells enriched from blood (not recorded which). The chain combines TRBV15 with TRBJ2-2; no reliable D call. Here the CDR3 reads CATSRGVSVTGELFF. The CDR3 nucleotides read TGTGCCACCAGCAGAGGTGTATCTGTCACCGGGGAGCTGTTTTTT.